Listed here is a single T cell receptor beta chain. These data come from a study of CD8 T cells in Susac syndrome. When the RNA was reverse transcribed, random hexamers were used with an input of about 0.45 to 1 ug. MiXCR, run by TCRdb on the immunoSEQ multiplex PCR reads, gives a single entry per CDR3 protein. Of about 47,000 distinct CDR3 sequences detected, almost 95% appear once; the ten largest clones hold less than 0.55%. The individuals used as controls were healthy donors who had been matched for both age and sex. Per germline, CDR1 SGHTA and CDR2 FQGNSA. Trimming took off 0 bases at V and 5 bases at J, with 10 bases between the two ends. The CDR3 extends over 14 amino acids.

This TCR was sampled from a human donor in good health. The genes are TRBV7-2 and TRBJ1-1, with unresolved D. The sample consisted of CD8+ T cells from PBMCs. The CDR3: CASSLATIRTEAFF. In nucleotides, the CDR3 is TGTGCCAGCAGCTTAGCTACAATCAGAACTGAAGCTTTCTTT.